Sequencing of this T cell receptor beta chain was carried out in a study of cytomegalovirus exposure and HLA in healthy donors. Points from the study as a whole: The study found most TCR sequences rare, yet found some public TCRs in many donors. Links to common viral pathogens appeared, in a later analysis, for several of the most significant clusters. A few V segments could not be told apart, such as TRBV6-2 and TRBV6-3, and were left out.

The PCR was carried out with 60 Vbeta primers and 13 Jbeta primers. The assay was immunoSEQ multiplex PCR, and TCRdb's table has in-frame clones only and misses some. In the table there are 120,000 or so clones, roughly 15% of which are singletons. This CDR3 has 14 amino acids. Germline V gene lookup returns CDR1 LGHNA and CDR2 YSLEER. Trimming took 4 bases from V and 5 from J; bases not matched to a gene: 6. Worth noting for this clone: The antigen is undetermined.

The sample comprised PBMCs. The receptor was isolated from a female donor in good health and CMV-seropositive. The chain has TRBV4-3 and TRBJ2-7; 9 bases map to TRBD2. For the CDR3, the DNA is TGCGCCAGCAGCCGGGGCGGGGGGGCGGACGAGCAGTACTTC. Translated, it gives CASSRGGGADEQYF.